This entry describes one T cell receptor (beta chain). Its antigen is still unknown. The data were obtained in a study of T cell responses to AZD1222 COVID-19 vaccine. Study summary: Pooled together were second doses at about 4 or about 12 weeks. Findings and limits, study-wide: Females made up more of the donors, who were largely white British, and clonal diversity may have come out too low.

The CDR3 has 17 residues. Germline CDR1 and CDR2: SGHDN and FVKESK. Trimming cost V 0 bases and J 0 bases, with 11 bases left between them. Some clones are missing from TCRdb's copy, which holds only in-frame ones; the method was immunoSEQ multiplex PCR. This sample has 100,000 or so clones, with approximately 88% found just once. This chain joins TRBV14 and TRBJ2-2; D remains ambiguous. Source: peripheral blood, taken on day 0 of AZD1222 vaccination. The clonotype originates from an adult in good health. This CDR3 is CASSQDWGFANTGELFF. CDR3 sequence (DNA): TGTGCCAGCAGCCAAGATTGGGGATTCGCGAACACCGGGGAGCTGTTTTTT.